The 30 T cell receptor gamma chains given below trace back to one sample, sequenced in a study of γδ T cells in repeated Plasmodium falciparum infection. Gammadelta T cells were flow-sorted from PBMC into Vgamma9/Vdelta2+ and Vdelta2-negative populations for bulk analysis. TCRdb re-called the multiplex PCR reads via CATT. The sample consists of tens of thousands of gamma-chain clones, almost 1.5% of them appearing once. Sequenced: gamma-delta T cells from blood. Receptor source: a pool of human donors (malaria-infected and uninfected, not separated).

The table lists this clone with many counts. No DNA is shown, since the ends of the CDR3 on it are uncertain; the CDR3 is the one TCRdb lists. J gene calling gave no result, while the V gene is TRGV2. Germline V CDR1 and CDR2: EGSNGY, YDSYNSKV. Including both end residues, the CDR3 is 30 amino acids long. CDR3 protein: CATWERVIRNSLAVEQHLLSQVSIGRIQHF.

This clone was seen only a few times. This likely stems from a read error, as it lies one base from a far larger clone. V gene TRGV4 combines with J gene TRGJ1 or TRGJ2. This CDR3 contains 13 residues. Per germline, CDR1 EGSTGY and CDR2 YDSYTSSV. CDR3 sequence reads: CATWDARDYKKLF. The CDR3 DNA reads as TGTGCCACCTGGGATGCCAGGGATTATAAGAAACTCTTC.

Note on this clone: For this DNA, TCRdb reports the protein of a much larger clone, which diverges at residue 10, most likely from a read error; the protein presented here is translated directly from the DNA. V gene TRGV9 combines with J gene TRGJ1 or TRGJ2. The J gene is absent in TCRdb and was assigned here via DNA matching to germline. The CDR3 covers 13 residues. Germline V gene data show CDR1 as GITISATS and CDR2 as ISYDGTV (reference sequence). In nucleotides, the CDR3 is TGTGCCTTGTGGGAGGTGCGGTTCTATAGGAAACTCTTT. Its protein is CALWEVRFYRKLF.

A word on this clone: It differs at one base from a far larger clone, so likely a read error. This CDR3 is also generated by other DNA sequences in the sample. V is TRGV9 and J is TRGJ1 or TRGJ2. TCRdb supplies no J gene; here it was assigned by aligning the nucleotide sequence to germline. CDR1 is GITISATS and CDR2 is ISYDGTV in the germline V gene (reference sequence). The CDR3 runs to 17 residues. The CDR3 here is CALWEVHSHRLYYKKLF. In nucleotides, the CDR3 is TGTGCCCTGTGGGAGGTGCACAGCCACCGCCTTTATTATAAGAAACTCTTT.

This clone was seen many times. The V and J genes are TRGV3 and TRGJ1 or TRGJ2. TCRdb leaves out the J gene; it was filled in here by matching the DNA to germline. The ends lost 5 bases at V and 12 bases at J; junction bases unmatched: 13. CDR1 and CDR2 from the germline V gene are VTNTFY and YDVSTARD (reference sequence). The CDR3 has 12 amino acids. In DNA, the CDR3 is TGTGCCACCTGGGCCGGCGTGGTTAGGAAACTCTTT. Translated, it gives CATWAGVVRKLF.

Details on this clone: This DNA's translation and the protein TCRdb lists, from a much larger clone, do not match at residue 3, likely due to a read error; the protein shown is translated from the DNA. The V gene is TRGV4, but the J gene lacks a call. The CDR3 sequence is 11 residues long. Germline CDR1 is EGSTGY and CDR2 is YDSYTSSV. CDR3 DNA: TGTGCCGCCTGGGATGCGCGGGTTGGAGTCTTT. Translated, it gives CAAWDARVGVF.

Many counts were recorded for this clone. TCRdb shows a much larger clone's protein in place of this DNA's translation, and the two differ at residue 6, likely through a read error; the protein shown is translated from the DNA. This chain joins TRGV4 and TRGJ1 or TRGJ2. TCRdb offers no J gene call, so here the DNA was matched to germline to obtain one. The CDR3 runs 12 residues. Looked up from germline, CDR1 is EGSTGY and CDR2 is YDSYTSSV. The V and J ends lost 6 bases and 4 bases, in that order; junction bases with no gene match: 6. For the CDR3, the DNA is TGTGCCACCTGGACCTTGTATTATAAGAAACTCTTT. This sequence encodes CATWTLYYKKLF.

Regarding this clone: The TCRdb protein comes from a much larger clone and disagrees with this DNA's translation at residue 4, likely due to a read error; the protein given here is derived from the DNA. This chain connects TRGV5 to TRGJ1 or TRGJ2. From germline, CDR1 is VINAFY and CDR2 YDVSNSKD. The CDR3 is made up of 13 amino acids. CDR3 loop: CATRDRRDTKKLF. The CDR3 coding sequence is TGTGCCACCCGGGACAGGCGGGATACTAAGAAACTCTTT.

This clone turned up a few times. TCRdb shows a much larger clone's protein in place of this DNA's translation, and the two differ at residue 5, likely through a read error; the protein shown is translated from the DNA. The J gene is TRGJ1 or TRGJ2, the V gene TRGV4. Here the J gene was assigned by germline matching of the DNA, as TCRdb has none. The germline V gene encodes CDR1 EGSTGY and CDR2 YDSYTSSV. The CDR3 is made up of 13 amino acids. The CDR3 coding sequence is TGTGCCACCTGGGGTGGGCAAGAGTATAAGAAACTCTTT. Residues: CATWGGQEYKKLF.

In its sample, this clone was seen a few times. The TCRdb protein comes from a much larger clone and disagrees with this DNA's translation at residue 11, likely due to a read error; the protein given here is derived from the DNA. J gene calling gave no result, while the V gene is TRGV2. The CDR3 totals 13 residues. Per germline, CDR1 EGSNGY and CDR2 YDSYNSKV. CDR3 residues: CATWDGKDWIETF. In DNA form, the CDR3 reads TGTGCCACCTGGGACGGAAAAGATTGGATCGAGACGTTT.

This clone has at least ten counts. A far larger clone is just one base off, so this is likely a read error. Other nucleotide sequences in the sample specify the same CDR3. V is TRGV9 and J is TRGJ1 or TRGJ2. The CDR3 totals 14 residues. Germline CDR1 GITISATS, CDR2 ISYDGTV (reference sequence). Here the CDR3 reads CALWEVPYYYKKLF. The CDR3 DNA sequence: TGTGCCTTGTGGGAGGTGCCCTATTATTATAAGAAGCTCTTT.

This clone is medium-sized (0.01 to 0.1%). This sequence joins TRGV4 and TRGJ1 or TRGJ2. The germline V gene has CDR1 EGSTGY and CDR2 YDSYTSSV. The CDR3 is 12 amino acids. V was pared by 6 bases and J by 4 bases, with 6 bases of the junction left unmatched. CDR3 sequence (DNA): TGTGCCACCTGGACTCCCTATTATAAGAAACTCTTT. Protein sequence: CATWTPYYKKLF.

This clone occurred many times. V is TRGV4 and J is TRGJP2. TCRdb supplies no J gene; here it was assigned by aligning the nucleotide sequence to germline. The CDR3 contains 19 residues. With V trimmed by 2 bases and J by 0 bases, 15 bases remained unmatched. CDR1 and CDR2 (germline): EGSTGY, YDSYTSSV. This CDR3 reads CATWDERKHGHSSDWIKTF. The CDR3, as DNA: TGTGCCACCTGGGATGAACGGAAACATGGCCATAGTAGTGATTGGATCAAGACGTTT.

CDR3 sequence reads: CATWDRCGKLF. The CDR3 DNA reads as TGTGCCACCTGGGATAGATGTGGGAAACTCTTT. This rearrangement joins TRGV8 to TRGJ1 or TRGJ2. The J gene was not available in TCRdb and was assigned here by matching the DNA to germline segments. CDR1 and CDR2 (germline): VENAVY, YDSYNSRV. The V and J ends lost 1 base and 12 bases, in that order; junction bases with no gene match: 6. This CDR3 spans 11 amino acids.

This clone was observed at least ten times. The protein TCRdb lists belongs to a much larger clone and differs from this DNA's translation at residue 10, which points to a read error; the protein shown is made from the DNA. The V gene is TRGV9, the J gene TRGJ1 or TRGJ2. TCRdb offers no J gene call, so here the DNA was matched to germline to obtain one. The CDR3 has 14 amino acids. From germline, CDR1 is GITISATS and CDR2 ISYDGTV (reference sequence). The chain's CDR3 is CALWEVGNYHKKLF. The CDR3 DNA sequence: TGTGCCTTGTGGGAGGTGGGGAATTATCATAAGAAACTCTTT.

On this clone: TCRdb's entry gives the protein of a much larger clone, which mismatches this DNA's translation at residue 3, likely from a read error; the protein reported here is translated from the DNA. The chain uses TRGV4 and TRGJ1 or TRGJ2. TCRdb records no J gene; here it was assigned by comparing the DNA to germline. CDR1 is EGSTGY and CDR2 is YDSYTSSV in the germline V gene. The CDR3 contains 12 residues. CDR3 sequence reads: CAAWDGHLRKLF. CDR3 DNA sequence: TGTGCCGCCTGGGATGGGCACTTGAGGAAACTCTTT.

About this clone itself: This DNA translates differently at residue 12 from the TCRdb protein, which is that of a much larger clone; a read error is likely, and the protein shown is the DNA's own translation. No J gene was called, and the V gene is TRGV2. The V gene's germline CDR1 is EGSNGY and CDR2 YDSYNSKV. The CDR3 is made up of 14 amino acids. The CDR3 nucleotides read TGTGCCACCTGGGACGCATACGTTAAAGGCTTTCGGCTCTTT. Translated, it gives CATWDAYVKGFRLF.

This clone was detected only a few times. TCRdb's entry gives the protein of a much larger clone, which mismatches this DNA's translation at residue 10, likely from a read error; the protein reported here is translated from the DNA. CDR3 region: CATWDRRRYCKKLF. The CDR3 region has the DNA TGTGCCACCTGGGACAGGCGAAGGTATTGTAAGAAACTCTTT. The gene calls are TRGV3 and TRGJ1 or TRGJ2. The length of the CDR3 is 14 residues. Looked up from germline, CDR1 is VTNTFY and CDR2 is YDVSTARD (reference sequence).

The sample holds a few counts of this clone. A far bigger clonotype differs at one base, so this is likely a read error. Other DNA sequences in the sample encode the same CDR3. The V call is TRGV9, the J call TRGJ1 or TRGJ2. The J gene is not listed in TCRdb, so it was assigned here from a DNA match to germline. CDR3 length: 13 amino acids. Per the germline V gene, CDR1 is GITISATS and CDR2 is ISYDGTV (reference sequence). V trimming: 2 bases; J trimming: 8 bases; junction bases outside the gene matches: 9. This CDR3 reads CALWEGKPHKKLF. CDR3 sequence (DNA): TGTGCCTTGTGGGAGGGTAAACCCCATAAGAAACTCTTT.

This clone was recorded at least ten times. This likely stems from a read error, as it lies one base from a far larger clone. Other DNA sequences in this specimen translate into the identical CDR3. The chain couples TRGV2 to TRGJ1 or TRGJ2. The CDR3 contains 14 residues. Germline lookup yields CDR1 EGSNGY and CDR2 YDSYNSKV. CDR3 protein: CATWDGFYYYKKLF. CDR3 DNA: TGTGCCACCTGGGACGGATTTTATTATTATAAGAAACTCTTC.

As concerns this clone: The mismatch at residue 11 between this DNA's translation and the TCRdb protein of a much larger clone likely reflects a read error; the protein shown is translated from the DNA. The V gene call reads TRGV9; no J gene was called. The CDR3 loop spans 13 amino acids. Germline V gene data show CDR1 as GITISATS and CDR2 as ISYDGTV (reference sequence). The CDR3 loop reads CALWERLYYKRLF. CDR3 nucleotide sequence: TGTGCCTTGTGGGAGCGCCTTTATTATAAGAGACTCTTT.

Details on this clone: A read error likely explains why the TCRdb protein, taken from a much larger clone, differs from this DNA's translation at residue 11; the protein shown is translated from the DNA. The chain recombines TRGV9 with TRGJP. Germline matching of the DNA provided the J gene here, since TCRdb leaves it blank. Germline CDR1 is GITISATS and CDR2 is ISYDGTV (reference sequence). V lost 1 base, J lost 14 bases, and 14 bases stayed unmatched. This CDR3 region has 17 residues. Here the CDR3 DNA reads TGTGCCTTGTGGGAGGTCCGGGCAGGTGGGAGCAAAAAAATCAAGGTATTT. Its protein product is CALWEVRAGGSKKIKVF.

Only a few counts were recorded for this clone. This DNA's translation differs at residue 9 from TCRdb's protein, which comes from a much larger clone; a read error is likely, and the protein shown is translated from the DNA. The chain uses TRGV2 and TRGJ1 or TRGJ2. TCRdb supplies no J gene; here it was assigned by aligning the nucleotide sequence to germline. The J segment lost 10 bases and the V segment lost 2 bases, leaving 11 bases of the junction unmatched. The CDR3 has 13 amino acids. Germline CDR1 EGSNGY, CDR2 YDSYNSKV. The CDR3 region has the DNA TGTGCCACCTGGGACGCTCGGGGGAGGAAGAAACTCTTT. This sequence encodes CATWDARGRKKLF.

This clone was observed at least ten times. The rearrangement links TRGV5 to TRGJ1 or TRGJ2. V lost 0 bases to trimming and J lost 5 bases; unmatched junction nucleotides: 7. The CDR3 extends over 14 amino acids. From germline, CDR1 is VINAFY and CDR2 YDVSNSKD. CDR3 nucleotides: TGTGCCACCTGGGACAGGCCATTTAATTATAAGAAACTCTTT. This gives the protein CATWDRPFNYKKLF.

This clone was counted at least ten times. The protein TCRdb gives is from a much larger clone and does not agree with this DNA's translation at residue 8, likely a read error; the protein shown here comes from the DNA. The rearrangement links TRGV9 to TRGJP. The CDR3 is 17 amino acids. The junction had 6 bases not matched to a gene; V was cut back by 0 bases and J by 7 bases. Germline CDR1 is GITISATS and CDR2 is ISYDGTV (reference sequence). In nucleotides, the CDR3 is TGTGCCTTGTGGGAGGTGGTACCCGAGTTGGGCAAAAAAATCAAGGTATTT. Amino acids: CALWEVVPELGKKIKVF.

This clone was seen repeatedly, ten times or more. A read error likely explains why the TCRdb protein, taken from a much larger clone, differs from this DNA's translation at residue 11; the protein shown is translated from the DNA. The V gene is TRGV3, the J gene TRGJP2. No J gene was available from TCRdb, and it was assigned here by a germline match of the DNA. This CDR3 contains 14 residues. In germline, CDR1 is VTNTFY, CDR2 YDVSTARD (reference sequence). DNA for the CDR3: TGTGCCACCTGGGACAGGTCAAGGGATTGGACCAAGACGTTT. Its translation: CATWDRSRDWTKTF.

Concerning this clone: The mismatch at residue 4 between this DNA's translation and the TCRdb protein of a much larger clone likely reflects a read error; the protein shown is translated from the DNA. J is TRGJ1 or TRGJ2 and V is TRGV8. Here the J gene came from matching the DNA to germline, since TCRdb omits it. Germline V lookup: CDR1 VENAVY, CDR2 YDSYNSRV. The CDR3 has 22 residues. The CDR3 DNA reads as TGTGCCACCCGGGAACCTCACCAAGATACGGTGTCCCCGTCCCCGAATTATTATAAGAAACTCTTT. Translated, it gives CATREPHQDTVSPSPNYYKKLF.

This clone was detected a few times. Since a far larger clone is one base different, this is likely a read error. Other DNA variants within this sample encode the same CDR3. The chain is built from TRGV9 and TRGJ1 or TRGJ2. The J gene was not available in TCRdb and was assigned here by matching the DNA to germline segments. Germline values: CDR1 GITISATS, CDR2 ISYDGTV (reference sequence). This CDR3 comprises 13 residues. The CDR3 here is CALWEVQGIKKLF. Written as DNA, the CDR3 is TGCGCCTTGTGGGAGGTGCAGGGTATTAAGAAACTCTTT.

This clone has ten or more counts. This likely came from a read error, as a far larger clone is one base away. The sample contains more than one DNA sequence encoding this CDR3. The chain links TRGV9 to TRGJP2. Germline assignment: CDR1 GITISATS and CDR2 ISYDGTV (reference sequence). The CDR3 runs to 16 residues. The CDR3 reads CALWEVVGGSDWIKTF. In DNA form, the CDR3 reads TGTGCCTTGTGGGAGGTGGTTGGGGGTAGTGACTGGATCAAGACGTTT.

The sample holds many counts of this clone. This chain links TRGV4 with TRGJ1 or TRGJ2. Germline CDR1 is EGSTGY and CDR2 is YDSYTSSV. The V gene end was trimmed by 1 base and the J gene end by 12 bases; junction bases not matched to a gene: 6. The CDR3 runs to 11 residues. The CDR3 loop reads CATWDGGGKLF. The DNA of the CDR3 is TGTGCCACCTGGGATGGAGGCGGGAAACTCTTT.